These 14 T cell receptor beta chains were all obtained from the same sample, sequenced in a study of T cells after posttransplantation cyclophosphamide. Methotrexate plus calcineurin inhibitor accompanied controls' myeloablative marrow transplants; sampling was 1 year later. Using immunoSEQ multiplex PCR, the repertoire was profiled, and TCRdb retains in-frame clones only, with some absent. The sample comprises around 15,000 clones, approximately 80% of which are singletons, and around 2.8% rests with the top ten. The specimen was PBMCs, collected roughly 460 days after allogeneic stem cell transplant with calcineurin inhibitor and methotrexate. These TCRs come from a young adult male patient who received an allogeneic stem cell transplant from an unrelated donor, was CMV-positive, and had acute and chronic GVHD. Some T cells may have come from the graft donor.

The rearrangement uses TRBV12-5 and TRBJ2-1; TRBD2 matches 15 bases. The CDR3 is made up of 23 amino acids. Trimming cost V 0 bases and J 6 bases; bases outside gene matches: 21. Germline CDR1 LGHNT, CDR2 FRNRAP. As DNA, the CDR3 is TGTGCTAGTGGTTTGGTCCTTGGACTAGCGGGAGGGCCGGGTAAACCTCGAGGCAATGAGCAGTTCTTC. It is translated as CASGLVLGLAGGPGKPRGNEQFF.

The chain couples TRBV28 to TRBJ1-5, with D possibly being TRBD1 (5 bases). The germline V and J ends were trimmed by 2 bases and 7 bases, with 15 bases remaining between them. This CDR3 is 15 amino acids long. Germline CDR1 reads MDHEN; CDR2 reads SYDVKM. CDR3 DNA sequence: TGTGCCAGCAGTTTAGGGGGGATGGGGAAACAGCCCCAGCATTTT. It encodes CASSLGGMGKQPQHF.

CDR3 in amino acids: CASSTRQDSYEQYF. In DNA form, the CDR3 reads TGTGCCAGCAGCACCCGACAGGACTCCTACGAGCAGTACTTC. The rearrangement uses TRBV7-9 and TRBJ2-7; perhaps TRBD1 as D (6 bases). V was cut by 5 bases and J by 0 bases, with 11 bases left in between. This CDR3 is built from 14 residues. The germline V gene encodes CDR1 SEHNR and CDR2 FQNEAQ (reference sequence).

This clone has just a few counts. The chain carries TRBV28 and TRBJ1-1; 9 bases are shared with TRBD1. V dropped 6 bases and J dropped 10; count of bases not matched to a gene: 12. The CDR3 contains 14 residues. The germline V gene encodes CDR1 MDHEN and CDR2 SYDVKM. CDR3 coding DNA: TGTGCCAGCAGATTACAGGGGGCGCGTATCGGAGCTTTCTTT. Protein product: CASRLQGARIGAFF.

This clone was counted a single time. V usage is TRBV9 and J usage is TRBJ2-2; 9 nucleotides align to TRBD1. This CDR3 contains 17 residues. J lost 5 bases, V lost 4 bases, and 12 bases had no gene match. Per germline, CDR1 SGDLS and CDR2 YYNGEE. The CDR3 is CASSRTKGQGGTGELFF. The CDR3 nucleotides read TGTGCCAGCAGCCGGACTAAGGGACAGGGAGGGACCGGGGAGCTGTTTTTT.

The chain carries TRBV6-1 and TRBJ2-7; D unresolved. The CDR3 covers 14 residues. Germline V gene data show CDR1 as MNHNS and CDR2 as SASEGT. The ends were cut back, 4 bases at V and 4 bases at J, with 14 bases in the middle. CDR3 sequence reads: CASSVLRMEYEQYF. CDR3 in DNA: TGTGCCAGCAGTGTTCTAAGGATGGAGTACGAGCAGTACTTC.

This chain joins TRBV5-5 and TRBJ2-3; TRBD2 aligns across 7 bases. The CDR3 loop spans 16 amino acids. In germline, CDR1 is SGHKS, CDR2 YYEKEE (reference sequence). Trimming removed 4 bases from V and 0 bases from J; junction bases left unmatched: 8. The CDR3 DNA is TGTGCCAGCAGCGGGGGACTAACTCCTAGCACAGATACGCAGTATTTT. Protein: CASSGGLTPSTDTQYF.

The CDR3, as DNA: TGTGCCAGCAGCACCGAGGCCTCTGGAAACACCATATATTTT. Encoded protein: CASSTEASGNTIYF. The chain recombines TRBV14 with TRBJ1-3; D unclear. Germline loops: CDR1 SGHDN, CDR2 FVKESK. V was cut by 5 bases and J by 0 bases, with 8 bases left in between. There are 14 residues in the CDR3.

The chain joins TRBV4-3 to TRBJ2-2; TRBD2 aligns across 10 bases. The CDR3 totals 15 residues. V trimming: 4 bases; J trimming: 8 bases; junction bases outside the gene matches: 7. Per germline, CDR1 LGHNA and CDR2 YSLEER. CDR3 sequence: CASSRLAGGEGELFF. The DNA for the CDR3 is TGCGCCAGCAGCCGACTAGCGGGCGGAGAAGGGGAGCTGTTTTTT.

The chain employs TRBV27 and TRBJ2-7, with 7 nucleotides matching TRBD2. Looked up from germline, CDR1 is MNHEY and CDR2 is SMNVEV (reference sequence). This CDR3 has 13 amino acids. V lost 5 bases and J lost 3; bases outside the gene matches: 4. The CDR3 here is CASSPSGGYEQYF. In DNA, the CDR3 is TGTGCCAGCAGTCCCTCGGGGGGCTACGAGCAGTACTTC.

The rearrangement links TRBV5-4 to TRBJ1-6; maybe TRBD1 (5 bases). The CDR3 covers 14 residues. Per germline, CDR1 SGHNT and CDR2 YYREEE (reference sequence). Trimming stripped 1 base from V and 10 bases from J, with 12 bases between. CDR3 protein: CASSLQWGGSPLHF. In DNA form, the CDR3 reads TGTGCCAGCAGCTTGCAATGGGGGGGGTCACCCCTCCACTTT.

V usage is TRBV27 and J usage is TRBJ1-1; D gene ambiguous. The CDR3 spans 15 residues. Germline CDR1 MNHEY, CDR2 SMNVEV (reference sequence). With 0 bases removed from V and 2 bases from J, the gap between germline ends came to 10 bases. The CDR3 DNA is TGTGCCAGCAGTTTATCCGGAGGGTTCAACACTGAAGCTTTCTTT. Residues: CASSLSGGFNTEAFF.

The chain employs TRBV7-9 and TRBJ1-1; 7 bases align to TRBD1. Trimming took 1 base from V and 6 from J; bases not matched to a gene: 8. This CDR3 comprises 15 residues. Germline V gene sequence: CDR1 SEHNR, CDR2 FQNEAQ (reference sequence). The CDR3 bases are TGTGCCAGCAGCTTAGGACAGGGCGGTGTCCCTGAAGCTTTCTTT. Its translation: CASSLGQGGVPEAFF.

The chain has TRBV30 and TRBJ2-2; 7 bases line up with TRBD2. Trimming took 4 bases from V and 4 from J; bases not matched to a gene: 6. The length of the CDR3 is 14 residues. Germline V gene data show CDR1 as GTSNPN and CDR2 as SVGIG (reference sequence). CDR3 DNA: TGTGCCTGGACTGCGGGAGTAGGCACCGGGGAGCTGTTTTTT. Protein sequence: CAWTAGVGTGELFF.